This T cell receptor beta chain was recorded in a study of Ad26.COV2.S vaccination and SARS-CoV-2 variants. The method was immunoSEQ multiplex PCR; TCRdb's version includes in-frame clones alone and lacks a portion of them. This sample yields approximately 420,000 clones, of which roughly 90% are seen a single time; about 3.5% belongs to the top ten. As for this clone: Its antigen is currently unknown.

Findings and caveats of the study: Substantial post-vaccination breadth of spike-specific CD8+ and CD4+ T cell responses was reported. Recipients of vaccine and of placebo showed similar breadth of their non-spike TCR repertoires.

Documented treatment: roughly 20 received Ad26.COV2.S at low or high dose, single or two shots; 5 received placebo; per-sample allocation not given. Material that was analyzed had been drawn on day 63 after the first vaccine or placebo injection. Boston hosted the donor, who was an adult aged 18-55 years. Expression of Wuhan-strain SARS-CoV-2 spike came from the Ad26 vector that formed the vaccine. CDR1 is MNHEY and CDR2 is SVGAGI in the germline V gene. V lost 9 bases, J lost 0 bases, and 6 bases lay in between. The CDR3 sequence is 11 residues long. This material consisted of peripheral blood, taken in a trial of Ad26.COV2.S vaccine versus placebo. The rearrangement links TRBV6-5 to TRBJ2-7, with D perhaps being TRBD1 or TRBD2 (5 bases each). This TCR was sampled from a person aged 18-60 years who received the Ad26.COV2.S COVID-19 vaccine or a placebo. The CDR3 region has the DNA TGTGCCAGTGGGGGCTCCTACGAGCAGTACTTC. It yields the protein CASGGSYEQYF.